This T cell receptor beta chain derives from a study of blood T cells in healthy people across ages (dated by TCRdb to between 2014 and 2017). Background on the whole study: Template switching captured roughly one uniquely barcoded TCR beta cDNA molecule per two T cells in model experiments. To track age-related changes in TCR beta repertoire diversity, the study relied on deep sequencing normalized with unique cDNA molecular identifiers. Donors were grouped into four age groups: young (average roughly 17 years), middle-aged (roughly 37), aged (around 60) and long-lived (approximately 81). To avoid experimental bias, donors of different ages were randomly spread across the sequencing lanes. Two additional independent replicas of 1 million unique cDNA reads from the same blood draw were analyzed for two donors (one aged 18 to 30 and one aged 80 or older). Findings and caveats that apply to the study as a whole: Observed TCR beta diversity correlated strongly with the percentage of naive T cells measured by flow cytometry. Estimates of total diversity based on one million sequenced T cells were considered lower bounds and underestimates. Bulk unsorted PBMC profiling prevented conclusive comparison of naive and antigen-experienced compartments. The CMV infection status of donors was not known, potentially confounding age-related changes in expanded clonotypes. Compared with the aged group, the long-lived group had more naive CD4+ T cells, fewer expanded clones and increased TCR diversity, suggesting age selection. Observed TCR beta diversity per million T cells fell roughly linearly with age, and a significant reduction was already apparent by age about 38.

Cut back by 1 base and 7 bases, the V and J ends lie 17 bases apart. There are 15 amino acids in the CDR3, from cysteine to phenylalanine inclusive. The CDR3 DNA has 45 bases and is translated from base 1. CDR1 LGHNA and CDR2 YNFKEQ are derived from the germline V gene. As regards this clonotype: No antigen is known for it. The record has no base qualities; no much larger clone is one base away.

The 40 or so donors, aged about 6 to 100 years, were systemically healthy Caucasian individuals from Russia. Each donor gave about 9.2 milliliters of peripheral blood, drawn into EDTA-treated Vacutainer tubes. PBMCs were isolated by Ficoll-Paque density-gradient centrifugation, with at least 7 million obtained per sample. Trizol reagent was used to extract total RNA from PBMCs, with at least 5.5 micrograms per sample. For every donor, an aliquot of PBMCs went through flow cytometry to measure the percentages of naive CD45RAhigh/CD27high T cells. The library was made by 5' RACE. The instrument was an Illumina HiSeq 2500. The second PCR ran for roughly 7 to 11 cycles and used a J-beta primer mix along with a sample-barcoded 5' primer. A unique molecular identifier was introduced onto each TCR beta cDNA molecule by a template-switch 5' adaptor carrying 12 random nucleotides. Each sample yielded at least 3 million CDR3-containing paired-end reads. First-strand cDNA synthesis was performed from all RNA using the Mint cDNA synthesis kit, with priming by a TRBC-specific oligonucleotide. Following uracil-DNA glycosylase treatment, all cDNA underwent a first 18-cycle PCR with the universal primers M1SS and BC2_uni_R. The authors' pipeline ran thus. For normalization, 1 million high-quality reads, each with a distinct molecular identifier, were randomly selected from each sample. Instead of being binned into consensus sequences, reads with shared molecular identifiers were discarded. MiTCR, set to a Q25 quality threshold and the strictest error-elimination algorithm, was used for CDR3 identification, clonotype clustering and error correction. A nonparametric unseen species model with Euler transformation was used to estimate lower-bound total TCR beta diversity. In TCRdb, the public reads were trimmed at Q25 with fastp and aligned with MiXCR, with productive beta chains retained. Every entry covers one CDR3 protein and lists the most common genes and DNA from its rows. TCRdb, not the authors, supplied the V and J calls. This sample comprises hundreds of thousands of distinct CDR3 sequences, more than 45% of them detected only once. The biggest ten clones account for over 20% of the sample.

This TCR derives from a man aged 25-40 years in good health. Sequencing used blood. Recombination connected TRBV4-2 to TRBJ2-7; a tentative D match to TRBD1 spans 7 bases. The CDR3 region has the sequence CASSQGGTVLGEQYF. The DNA sequence is as follows: TGTGCCAGCAGCCAAGGCGGGACAGTCCTTGGGGAGCAGTACTTC.